Following are 9 T cell receptor beta chains from one sample sequenced in a study of TIL therapy for anti-PD-1-resistant metastatic lung cancer. The immunoSEQ assay was v3. The data were produced by immunoSEQ multiplex PCR, yet TCRdb's version contains in-frame clones alone and is incomplete. Found here are more than 90,000 clones, around 71% of them singletons; the top ten hold approximately 11%. Sample time point: pre-treatment sample, taken before nivolumab and TIL therapy. The tumor samples were excised metastases, mostly pleural nodules or supraclavicular lymph nodes. Sequencing was performed on tumor tissue, taken at baseline. These receptors were collected from a person aged 25 to 80 with non-small cell lung cancer.

Note on this clone: This may be a read error: a much more frequent sequence differs by one nucleotide. For the CDR3, the DNA is TGTGCCAGCAGCACGGACAGGAACACTGAAGCTTTCTTT. Its translation: CASSTDRNTEAFF. The gene calls are TRBV7-8 and TRBJ1-1; tentatively, D is TRBD1 (6 bases). The CDR3 is made up of 13 amino acids. The germline CDR1 and CDR2 sequences are SGHVS and FQNEAQ. Trimming stripped 5 bases from V and 1 base from J, with 8 bases between.

This clone was seen more than once but under ten times. The chain couples TRBV5-1 to TRBJ2-2; either TRBD1 or TRBD2 may supply D (5 bases each). The CDR3 totals 15 residues. Trimming pared 0 bases from V and 6 bases from J, leaving 12 bases between. Germline CDR1 SGHRS, CDR2 YFSETQ. The CDR3 region has the DNA TGCGCCAGCAGCTTGGGGGGGTCGCCAGCCGGGGAGCTGTTTTTT. Amino acids: CASSLGGSPAGELFF.

The chain recombines TRBV10-3 with TRBJ2-3; TRBD1 matches at 9 bases. V lost 3 bases, J lost 2 bases, and 3 bases stayed unmatched. The V gene's germline CDR1 is ENHRY and CDR2 SYGVKD. The CDR3 contains 15 residues. The CDR3, as DNA: TGTGCCATCAGTGATGGGACAGGGACCACAGATACGCAGTATTTT. As protein: CAISDGTGTTDTQYF.

This clone has only one observation. DNA of the CDR3: TGTGCCAGCAGTCGTAGGACAGGGGGCAACGAAAAACTGTTTTTT. This sequence encodes CASSRRTGGNEKLFF. V gene TRBV3-1 (or the pseudogene TRBV3-2) combines with J gene TRBJ1-4, with 11 bases that match TRBD1. The J segment lost 8 bases and the V segment lost 6 bases, leaving 8 bases of the junction unmatched. The CDR3 covers 15 residues. Germline V gives CDR1 LGHDT, CDR2 YNNKEL (reference sequence).

The chain is built from TRBV12-3 or TRBV12-4 and TRBJ2-5, with D perhaps TRBD2 (5 bases). Deletions cut 2 bases from V and 4 bases from J, with 8 bases between. The CDR3 length is 13 residues. Here the CDR3 reads CASSLNGGETQYF. The CDR3 nucleotides read TGTGCCAGCAGTTTAAACGGAGGAGAGACCCAGTACTTC.

On this clone itself: A read error may produce the germline difference seen at one junction end. V gene TRBV2 combines with J gene TRBJ2-7; D gene uncertain. This CDR3 is built from 12 residues. Germline V gene data show CDR1 as SNHLY and CDR2 as FYNNEI. The CDR3 DNA reads TGTGCCAGCAGTGGGACCTCCCACGAGCAGTACTTC. It codes for CASSGTSHEQYF.

The chain employs TRBV11-2 and TRBJ2-7, with unresolved D. Germline CDR1 is SGHAT and CDR2 is FQNNGV. Trimming removed 4 bases from V and 1 base from J, with 2 bases in between. This CDR3 contains 11 residues. The CDR3 sequence is CASSSSYEQYF. Here the CDR3 DNA reads TGTGCCAGCAGCTCTTCCTACGAGCAGTACTTC.

The CDR3, as DNA: TGTGCCAGCAGGATGACTAGCCCCTACGAGCAGTACTTC. It yields the protein CASRMTSPYEQYF. J is TRBJ2-7 and V is TRBV6-5, with 7 bases that match TRBD2. The CDR3 has 13 amino acids. CDR1 MNHEY and CDR2 SVGAGI come from the germline V gene. The J segment lost 2 bases and the V segment lost 6 bases, leaving 4 bases of the junction unmatched.

The chain has TRBV18 and TRBJ2-7; D call uncertain. This CDR3 contains 12 residues. Deletions cut 1 base from V and 6 bases from J, with 7 bases between. The V gene's germline CDR1 is KGHSH and CDR2 LQKENI. The CDR3 loop reads CASSPQGFEQYF. The CDR3 DNA reads TGTGCCAGCTCACCACAGGGATTCGAGCAGTACTTC.